These 29 T cell receptor beta chains originate from one sample sequenced in a study of long-term antiretroviral therapy in people with HIV (dated by TCRdb to between 2021 and 2022). The immunoSEQ hsTCRB v3.0 assay was used at survey level resolution for TRB variable region sequencing. TCRdb carries this immuneACCESS record with in-frame sequences only. Its versions omit some clonotypes, under half of them owing to an unresolved V gene in the studies checked, with the rest unexplained. This sample has around 21,000 clones in its table, and around four fifths of those were observed once. The ten largest clones take up about 3.4% of the sample. The sequencing here drew on unsorted PBMCs, taken 1.9 years after starting antiretroviral therapy. These receptors all stem from a woman in her forties or fifties with HIV.

V and J are TRBV6-6 and TRBJ2-1; TRBD2 agrees at 12 bases. This CDR3 spans 15 amino acids. Looked up from germline, CDR1 is MNHNY and CDR2 is SVGAGI (reference sequence). With 4 bases clipped from V and 4 bases from J, the junction kept 2 bases outside the gene matches. The DNA of the CDR3 is TGTGCCAGCAGTTTACTAGCGGGGGGATACAATGAGCAGTTCTTC. Its translation is CASSLLAGGYNEQFF.

This rearrangement joins TRBV4-1 to TRBJ1-2; 8 nucleotides match TRBD1. Losses at the gene ends were 4 bases for V and 3 bases for J; bases not matched to a gene: 7. Germline CDR1 reads MGHRA; CDR2 reads YSYEKL. This CDR3 is built from 15 residues. The CDR3 DNA reads as TGCGCCAGCAGCCCCCCGGACAGGGCGGACTATGGCTACACCTTC. This translates into CASSPPDRADYGYTF.

This chain uses TRBV30 with TRBJ1-4; a possible D gene is TRBD1 (5 bases). Germline CDR1 is GTSNPN and CDR2 is SVGIG (reference sequence). With 4 bases removed from V and 2 bases from J, the gap between germline ends came to 17 bases. The CDR3 runs 16 residues. Here the CDR3 reads CAWTLWRGGTNEKLFF. CDR3 in DNA: TGTGCCTGGACCCTGTGGAGGGGAGGGACTAATGAAAAACTGTTTTTT. Looking up the rest from reference TRBV30 and TRBJ1-4 gives the full variable domain: SQTIHQWPATLVQPVGSPLSLECTVEGTSNPNLYWYRQAAGRGLQLLFYSVGIGQISSEVPQNLSASRPQDRQFILSSKKLLLSDSGFYLCAWTLWRGGTNEKLFFGSGTQLSVL.

This rearrangement joins TRBV7-7 to TRBJ1-2; TRBD1 aligns across 9 bases. The CDR3 runs 13 residues. Germline V gene data show CDR1 as SSHAT and CDR2 as FNYEAQ (reference sequence). J was trimmed by 12 bases and V by 1 base; bases with no gene match: 6. The CDR3: CASSLGDRVFNTF. The CDR3 DNA is TGTGCCAGCAGCTTAGGGGACAGGGTCTTCAACACCTTC. Based on the CDR3 plus reference TRBV7-7 and TRBJ1-2, the full variable domain is GAGVSQSPRYKVTKRGQDVTLRCDPISSHATLYWYQQALGQGPEFLTYFNYEAQPDKSGLPSDRFSAERPEGSISTLTIQRTEQRDSAMYRCASSLGDRVFNTFGSGTRLTVV.

The V gene is TRBV4-2, the J gene TRBJ2-3; 9 bases are a match to TRBD2. The CDR3 sequence is 18 residues long. V lost 1 base to trimming and J lost 4 bases; unmatched junction nucleotides: 12. Germline V gene data show CDR1 as LGHNA and CDR2 as YNFKEQ. The CDR3 region is CASSQAGQRGAIPDTQYF. DNA for the CDR3: TGTGCCAGCAGCCAAGCGGGCCAGCGGGGGGCCATTCCAGATACGCAGTATTTT.

The chain employs TRBV19 and TRBJ2-6; no definite D call. The CDR3 sequence is 14 residues long. CDR1 and CDR2 from the germline V gene are LNHDA and SQIVND (reference sequence). Between the trimmed V and J ends, which lost 4 bases and 0 bases, there was a span of 4 bases. CDR3 DNA: TGTGCCAGTAGTAGGTACTCTGGGGCCAACGTCCTGACTTTC. Its protein product is CASSRYSGANVLTF.

The rearrangement links TRBV5-4 to TRBJ2-7, with TRBD1 matching over 9 bases. Germline CDR1 and CDR2: SGHNT and YYREEE (reference sequence). The CDR3 contains 15 residues. J was trimmed by 2 bases and V by 1 base; bases with no gene match: 4. CDR3 sequence: CASSLTGGPPYEQYF. The DNA for the CDR3 is TGTGCCAGCAGCTTGACAGGGGGCCCCCCCTACGAGCAGTACTTC. The full variable domain, completed using reference TRBV5-4 and TRBJ2-7, is ETGVTQSPTHLIKTRGQQVTLRCSSQSGHNTVSWYQQALGQGPQFIFQYYREEENGRGNFPPRFSGLQFPNYSSELNVNALELDDSALYLCASSLTGGPPYEQYFGPGTRLTVT.

The chain employs TRBV5-6 and TRBJ2-3; TRBD2 matches at 8 bases. The V segment lost 2 bases and the J segment 2 bases; nucleotides outside the gene matches: 4. Germline V gives CDR1 SGHDT, CDR2 YYEEEE. The CDR3 consists of 15 residues. CDR3: CASSLSGGNTDTQYF. Written as DNA, the CDR3 is TGTGCCAGCAGCTTAAGCGGGGGAAACACAGATACGCAGTATTTT.

The genes are TRBV28 and TRBJ2-1; no reliable D call. Trimming stripped 5 bases from V and 13 bases from J, with 12 bases between. Germline V gives CDR1 MDHEN, CDR2 SYDVKM. CDR3 length equals 11 residues. The CDR3 bases are TGTGCCAGCAGTCCCGCCTTACTACAGTTCTTC. Encoded protein: CASSPALLQFF.

The V and J genes are TRBV10-3 and TRBJ2-5; the match to TRBD2 covers 11 bases. The CDR3 runs to 19 residues. Per the germline V gene, CDR1 is ENHRY and CDR2 is SYGVKD. The J segment lost 3 bases and the V segment lost 4 bases, leaving 16 bases of the junction unmatched. The CDR3 region has the DNA TGTGCCATCAGTGCCACCCTTGGGGTAGCGGGGGGGATTGAAGAGACCCAGTACTTC. Amino acid sequence: CAISATLGVAGGIEETQYF.

In nucleotides, the CDR3 is TGTGCCAGCAGTCTGGAGAACAATGAGCAGTTCTTC. Its translation: CASSLENNEQFF. The chain carries TRBV9 and TRBJ2-1, with no clear D. The CDR3 is made up of 12 amino acids. The germline V and J ends were trimmed by 5 bases and 5 bases, with 8 bases remaining between them. CDR1 SGDLS and CDR2 YYNGEE come from the germline V gene.

The rearrangement uses TRBV10-3 and TRBJ2-2, with D possibly TRBD1 on 5 matching bases. Trimming removed 2 bases at V and 6 bases at J, with 10 bases between. Germline V gives CDR1 ENHRY, CDR2 SYGVKD. The length of the CDR3 is 14 residues. CDR3 nucleotide sequence: TGTGCCATCAGTGAGGCAGGGTCAGCCGGGGAGCTGTTTTTT. Its translation is CAISEAGSAGELFF.

The V and J genes are TRBV18 and TRBJ1-2, with 7 bases fitting TRBD1. The J segment lost 4 bases and the V segment lost 5 bases, leaving 4 bases of the junction unmatched. This CDR3 contains 13 residues. Germline CDR1 and CDR2: KGHSH and LQKENI. The CDR3 bases are TGTGCCAGCTCAACCGGGACAGCCTATGGCTACACCTTC. It encodes CASSTGTAYGYTF.

V is TRBV18 and J is TRBJ1-2; D is perhaps TRBD1 (5 bases). Trimming took off 0 bases at V and 2 bases at J, with 16 bases between the two ends. Germline loops: CDR1 KGHSH, CDR2 LQKENI. The CDR3 is made up of 17 amino acids. The CDR3 DNA is TGTGCCAGCTCACCACCCCTCCTTGACAGCTTGAACTATGGCTACACCTTC. It specifies CASSPPLLDSLNYGYTF.

The rearrangement uses TRBV6-1 and TRBJ1-2, with a possible D match to TRBD1 (5 bases). Germline-derived CDR1 and CDR2 are MNHNS and SASEGT. There are 15 residues in the CDR3. V lost 8 bases to trimming and J lost 3 bases, with 19 bases between them. This CDR3 reads CASQQDTSADYGYTF. CDR3 sequence (DNA): TGTGCCAGCCAGCAGGACACCAGTGCTGACTATGGCTACACCTTC.

The rearrangement uses TRBV5-6 and TRBJ2-3; D not certain. This CDR3 contains 14 residues. The germline V gene encodes CDR1 SGHDT and CDR2 YYEEEE. V dropped 1 base and J dropped 1 base, with 7 bases sitting between them. CDR3 residues: CASSLLVGTDTQYF. In DNA form, the CDR3 reads TGTGCCAGCAGCTTGCTTGTTGGCACAGATACGCAGTATTTT.

The rearrangement links TRBV28 to TRBJ2-5; 10 bases line up with TRBD2. Per germline, CDR1 MDHEN and CDR2 SYDVKM. The CDR3 has 16 amino acids. V gave up 2 bases and J gave up 1 base; unmatched junction bases: 4. The CDR3 DNA follows: TGTGCCAGCAGTTTAACGGCTAGCGGGGGCCAAGAGACCCAGTACTTC. It yields the protein CASSLTASGGQETQYF.

The rearrangement links TRBV5-6 to TRBJ2-3; 8 bases are shared with TRBD2. Germline loops: CDR1 SGHDT, CDR2 YYEEEE. Trimming removed 0 bases from V and 5 bases from J; junction bases left unmatched: 14. CDR3 length: 18 amino acids. In DNA form, the CDR3 reads TGTGCCAGCAGCTTGGCCGTGTACGCGGGGGGACCTCAAGATACGCAGTATTTT. Its translation: CASSLAVYAGGPQDTQYF.

The chain links TRBV9 to TRBJ2-1, with 7 bases matching TRBD2. Germline CDR1 and CDR2: SGDLS and YYNGEE. The CDR3 is 15 amino acids. Trimming removed 2 bases from V and 6 bases from J; junction bases left unmatched: 8. The CDR3 sequence is CASSVSPSGGNEQFF. The CDR3 DNA sequence: TGTGCCAGCAGCGTTTCCCCTTCGGGGGGCAATGAGCAGTTCTTC. Together with reference TRBV9 and TRBJ2-1, the CDR3 gives the full variable domain: DSGVTQTPKHLITATGQRVTLRCSPRSGDLSVYWYQQSLDQGLQFLIQYYNGEERAKGNILERFSAQQFPDLHSELNLSSLELGDSALYFCASSVSPSGGNEQFFGPGTRLTVL.

The rearrangement uses TRBV5-1 and TRBJ2-3, with D perhaps matching TRBD2 (5 bases). Trimming stripped 6 bases from V and 2 bases from J, with 13 bases between. Germline CDR1 reads SGHRS; CDR2 reads YFSETQ. The length of the CDR3 is 14 residues. CDR3 in amino acids: CASTLRTATDTQYF. The CDR3 DNA is TGCGCCAGCACTCTCAGGACTGCCACAGATACGCAGTATTTT.

The chain uses TRBV7-9 and TRBJ2-7; D possibly uses TRBD1 or TRBD2 (5 bases each). The CDR3 is 15 amino acids. Per germline, CDR1 SEHNR and CDR2 FQNEAQ (reference sequence). V lost 5 bases, J lost 3 bases, and 17 bases lay in between. CDR3 DNA sequence: TGTGCCAGCAGCCCGCCCCTGCGTGGGGGCTACGAGCAGTACTTC. The encoded protein is CASSPPLRGGYEQYF.

The sample holds one count of this clone. The chain uses TRBV11-2 and TRBJ1-6; D is undetermined. The length of the CDR3 is 15 residues. V lost 4 bases, J lost 11 bases, and 18 bases lay in between. Germline CDR1 is SGHAT and CDR2 is FQNNGV. CDR3 sequence reads: CASSSRVEGDPPLHF. The CDR3 nucleotides read TGTGCCAGCAGCTCCCGAGTAGAGGGAGACCCACCCCTCCACTTT.

The chain couples TRBV11-2 to TRBJ1-3; D call uncertain. The V end was cut by 4 bases, the J end by 2 bases, with 12 bases between. CDR3 length: 15 amino acids. Germline CDR1 is SGHAT and CDR2 is FQNNGV. In DNA form, the CDR3 reads TGTGCCAGCAGCTCCGGAACGGACGCTGGAAACACCATATATTTT. Translated, it gives CASSSGTDAGNTIYF.

This chain uses TRBV28 with TRBJ2-7; D is possibly TRBD1 (6 bases). The germline V gene encodes CDR1 MDHEN and CDR2 SYDVKM. The V and J ends lost 6 bases and 3 bases respectively, with 9 bases between them. CDR3 size: 12 residues. CDR3 nucleotide sequence: TGTGCCAGCAGGCGGACAGTCTACGAGCAGTACTTC. It yields the protein CASRRTVYEQYF.

This sequence joins TRBV7-2 and TRBJ1-2; D not certain. V was pared by 4 bases and J by 0 bases, with 12 bases between. The CDR3 length is 15 residues. CDR1 is SGHTA and CDR2 is FQGNSA in the germline V gene. In DNA form, the CDR3 reads TGTGCCAGCAGCTCTTCGACGCACCCTAACTATGGCTACACCTTC. It yields the protein CASSSSTHPNYGYTF.

V and J are TRBV9 and TRBJ2-3, with 11 bases lining up with TRBD2. The CDR3 sequence is 15 residues long. Trimming removed 4 bases from V and 4 bases from J; junction bases left unmatched: 5. Germline CDR1 SGDLS, CDR2 YYNGEE. CDR3 sequence: CASSFSGGAADTQYF. As DNA, the CDR3 is TGTGCCAGCAGCTTTAGCGGGGGGGCCGCAGATACGCAGTATTTT.

This rearrangement joins TRBV7-7 to TRBJ2-5; 15 bases agree with TRBD2. Trimming removed 7 bases from V and 5 bases from J; junction bases left unmatched: 17. CDR3 length equals 19 residues. Germline CDR1 and CDR2: SSHAT and FNYEAQ (reference sequence). The CDR3 loop is CASTKGLAGGAGYMETQYF. For the CDR3, the DNA is TGTGCCAGCACCAAAGGACTAGCGGGGGGGGCGGGGTATATGGAGACCCAGTACTTC.

V usage is TRBV29-1 and J usage is TRBJ1-1; D unclear. Trimming removed 1 base from V and 4 bases from J, with 13 bases in between. CDR1 is SQVTM and CDR2 is ANQGSEA in the germline V gene. The CDR3 extends over 14 amino acids. CDR3 in DNA: TGCAGCGTTGAAGGCGGCGATACGAGCACTGAAGCTTTCTTT. It codes for CSVEGGDTSTEAFF.

This clone was found once. The genes are TRBV7-9 and TRBJ2-4; D is unclear. This CDR3 region has 18 residues. Germline CDR1 and CDR2: SEHNR and FQNEAQ (reference sequence). Deletions cut 2 bases from V and 10 bases from J, with 27 bases between. In DNA form, the CDR3 reads TGTGCCAGCAGCTTACCCTTCAAATATACGGACGACCCCGTTATTCAGTACTTC. It specifies CASSLPFKYTDDPVIQYF.